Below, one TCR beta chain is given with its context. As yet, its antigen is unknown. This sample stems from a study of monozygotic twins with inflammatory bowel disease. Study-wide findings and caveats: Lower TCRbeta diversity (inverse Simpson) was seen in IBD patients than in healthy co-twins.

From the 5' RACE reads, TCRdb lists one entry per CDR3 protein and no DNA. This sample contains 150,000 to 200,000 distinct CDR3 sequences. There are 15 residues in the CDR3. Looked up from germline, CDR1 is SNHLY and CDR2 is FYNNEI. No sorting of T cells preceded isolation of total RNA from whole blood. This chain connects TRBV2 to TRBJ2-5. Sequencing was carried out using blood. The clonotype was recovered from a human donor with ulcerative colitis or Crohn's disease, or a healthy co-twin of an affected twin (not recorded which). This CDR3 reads CASSKSGSAQETQYF.